This TCR beta chain is from a study of CD8 T cells in seronegative destructive rheumatoid arthritis (dated by TCRdb to about 2020). With regard to the full study: At the time of sampling, seven of the eight CND-RA patients were on biological drugs. Rather than undergoing new sequencing, the seropositive RA, seronegative RA and healthy control comparison cohorts were drawn from an earlier published TCRbeta dataset. Peripheral CD8+ TCRbeta repertoires were compared between CCP-negative destructive rheumatoid arthritis (CND-RA) patients and newly diagnosed seropositive RA, seronegative RA and healthy controls. Summary of the overall study and its limitations: More CMV-reactive and fewer influenza A-reactive CD8+ TCRbeta sequences were observed in CND-RA repertoires than in controls and other RA subtypes. The study acknowledged the small size of the CND-RA cohort as a limitation. Across the roughly 120,000 clonotypes tested, no public clonotype enrichment was retained after Benjamini-Hochberg correction. Because no diagnostic samples were available, the TCR repertoire differences may partly reflect poor disease control over the years rather than being present at onset. After adjustment for age, less diverse and more clonal CD8+ TCRbeta repertoires appeared to be present in CND-RA patients than in other RA subtypes. A distinct set of enriched public clonotypes appeared to be carried by CND-RA patients, and this finding was interpreted by the authors as support for a separate disease subset.

As regards this clone: Its antigen remains unidentified. No per-base quality is available; no much larger clone lies one base away.

Genomic DNA from CD8+ cells was used for TCRbeta sequencing according to the manufacturer's instructions. The immunoSEQ assay was used for TCRbeta sequencing, which was carried out at a genomics technology centre in Finland. The paper's processing steps were these. Clonotype tables from the immunoSEQ preprocessing pipeline were converted to VDJtools format, and non-productive clonotypes were removed. Samples with fewer than 10,000 reads were excluded, the remaining samples were subsampled to 10,000 reads, and most of the eight CND-RA samples met this threshold. The VDJtools CalcDiversityStats function was applied to data subsampled to 10,000 reads to calculate Shannon-Wiener, Simpson and clonality indices. To infer antigen specificity, non-singleton TCRbeta clonotypes were hard-matched against VDJdb, meaning no mismatches were allowed. CDR3 sequences that differed by a single amino acid (Hamming distance 1) were grouped into clusters that potentially share antigen targets. After each group was resampled to six samples, one-sided Fisher's exact tests checked public clonotypes for group enrichment, with the whole procedure repeated ten times. The source is immuneACCESS, and TCRdb retained only in-frame sequences with V and J called. Part of the clones is not carried over; for the studies checked, unresolved V genes explain less than half of this, and the remainder is unexplained. The V and J calls and clone size were taken over from that table, and D and trimming were inferred from the DNA. A total of roughly 13,000 clones appear in this sample, roughly 87% of them only once. The ten largest clones capture 27% of the sample.

CND-RA patients tested negative on the clinical CCP2 antibody test, and even with active therapy their joint destruction kept progressing. All CND-RA patients were characterized by typical joint destruction in wrists and ankles and by failure of conventional anti-rheumatic therapy. CND-RA patients were sampled not at diagnosis but after long disease histories, which in several cases spanned decades. Around 55 millilitres of EDTA-anticoagulated peripheral blood were drawn from each patient. Ficoll-Paque PLUS density gradient separation was used to isolate peripheral blood mononuclear cells. AutoMACS magnetic bead positive selection was used to isolate CD8+ cells from fresh or cryopreserved PBMCs, and purity was verified by flow cytometry. Genomic DNA was extracted using Nucleospin Tissue or Tissue XS kits and then quantified on a Qubit 2.0 fluorometer. The sequenced sample was CD8+ T cells from blood. The sequence was collected from a woman in her thirties or forties with seronegative destructive rheumatoid arthritis.

The sequence in DNA is TGTGCCAGCAGCTTAAGTAGTCGAGGGTTTAATGAAAAACTGTTTTTT. Translated, it gives CASSLSSRGFNEKLFF. The chain was built from TRBV7-6 and TRBJ1-4, with the D gene too uncertain to name. Counted from cysteine to phenylalanine, this CDR3 has 16 amino acids. Only the CDR3 DNA stays, 48 bases, in frame from base 1. Looking up the germline V gene yields CDR1 SGHVS and CDR2 FNYEAQ. V and J lose 2 bases and 4 bases, and a span of 14 bases separates them.